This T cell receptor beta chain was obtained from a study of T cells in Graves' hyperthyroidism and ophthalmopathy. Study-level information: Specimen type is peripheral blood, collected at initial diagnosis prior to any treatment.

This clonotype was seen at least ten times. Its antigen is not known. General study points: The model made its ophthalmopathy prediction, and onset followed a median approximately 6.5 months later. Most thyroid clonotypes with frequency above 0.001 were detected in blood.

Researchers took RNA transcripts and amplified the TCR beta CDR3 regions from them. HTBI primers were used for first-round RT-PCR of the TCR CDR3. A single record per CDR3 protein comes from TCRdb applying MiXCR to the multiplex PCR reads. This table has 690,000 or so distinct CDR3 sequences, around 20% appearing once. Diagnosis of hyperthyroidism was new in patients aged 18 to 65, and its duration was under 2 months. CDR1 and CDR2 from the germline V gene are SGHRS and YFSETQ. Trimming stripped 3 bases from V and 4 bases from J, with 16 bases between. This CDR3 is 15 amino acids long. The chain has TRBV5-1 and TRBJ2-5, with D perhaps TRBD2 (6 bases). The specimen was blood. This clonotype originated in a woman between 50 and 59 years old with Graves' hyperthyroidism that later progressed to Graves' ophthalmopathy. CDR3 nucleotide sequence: TGCGCCAGCAGCTCGGGAGTGAGGGTCCGAGAGACCCAGTACTTC. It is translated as CASSSGVRVRETQYF.